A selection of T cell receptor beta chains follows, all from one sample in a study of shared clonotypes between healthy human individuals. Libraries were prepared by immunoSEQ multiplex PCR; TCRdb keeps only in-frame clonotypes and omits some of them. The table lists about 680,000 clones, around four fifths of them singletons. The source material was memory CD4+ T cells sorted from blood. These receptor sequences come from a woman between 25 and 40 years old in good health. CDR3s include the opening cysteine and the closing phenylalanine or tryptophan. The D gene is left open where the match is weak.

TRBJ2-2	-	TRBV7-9	CASSLSHPNTGELFF
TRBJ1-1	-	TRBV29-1	CSVEGTQGRDTEAFF
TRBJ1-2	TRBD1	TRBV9	CASSVDQGAVYGYTF
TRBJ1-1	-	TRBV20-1	CSASLRTEAFF
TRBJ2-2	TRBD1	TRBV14	CASSHGTGVRTGELFF
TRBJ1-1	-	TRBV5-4	CASSLKGQEAFF
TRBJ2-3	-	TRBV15	CATSRVSGKNSDTQYF
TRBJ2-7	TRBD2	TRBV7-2	CASSLGLADYEQYF
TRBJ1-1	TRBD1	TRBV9	CASSVRQGAVTEAFF
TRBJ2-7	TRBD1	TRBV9	CASSVDRGRGEQYF
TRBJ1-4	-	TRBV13	CASSLGRGKKLFF
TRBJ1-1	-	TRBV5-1	CASSESGGPEAFF
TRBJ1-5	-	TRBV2	CASSAGMGSNQPQHF
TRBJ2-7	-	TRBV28	CASTGPWYGEQYF
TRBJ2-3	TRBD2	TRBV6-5	CASIASGGEQYF
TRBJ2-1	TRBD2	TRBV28	CASYESGTTEQFF
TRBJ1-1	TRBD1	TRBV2	CASKYGQGATEAFF
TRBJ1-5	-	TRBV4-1	CASSQVGAGSNQPQHF
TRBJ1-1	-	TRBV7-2	CASSLDGSRVAFF
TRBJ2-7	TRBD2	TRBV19	CASSRASGNSYEQYF
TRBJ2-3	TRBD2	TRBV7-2	CASSLAPWGVAGVNTDTQYF
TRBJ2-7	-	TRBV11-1	CASSSNPRHSYEQYF
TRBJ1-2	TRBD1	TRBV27	CASSTTSGQVSGYTF
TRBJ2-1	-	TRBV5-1	CASSLDSRNYNEQFF
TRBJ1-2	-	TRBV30	CAWSNQVTFYGYTF
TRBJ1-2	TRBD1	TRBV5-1	CASSPNAGTGSGYTF
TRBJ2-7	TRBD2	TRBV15	CATSRDTSASTYEQYF
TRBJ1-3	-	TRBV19	CASSLGQRRTGNTIYF
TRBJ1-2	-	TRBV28	CASSLGDYGYTF
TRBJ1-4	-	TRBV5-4	CASSSGTNEKLFF
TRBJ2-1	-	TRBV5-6	CASSSPMGYNEQFF
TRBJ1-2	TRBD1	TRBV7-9	CASSPQGPSYGYTF
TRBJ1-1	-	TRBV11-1	CATQTGANTEAFF
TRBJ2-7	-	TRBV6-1	CASSEGPDTSSYEQYF
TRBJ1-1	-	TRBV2	CASTQEAQGTEAFF
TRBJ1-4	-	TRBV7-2	CASSSPTGNEKLFF
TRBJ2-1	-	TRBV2	CASSFLGTLFF
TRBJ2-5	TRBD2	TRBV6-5	CASSYSSSGRIETQYF
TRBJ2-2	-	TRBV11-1	CASSLNLEGAGELFF
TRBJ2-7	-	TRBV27	CASSLYRTDEQYF